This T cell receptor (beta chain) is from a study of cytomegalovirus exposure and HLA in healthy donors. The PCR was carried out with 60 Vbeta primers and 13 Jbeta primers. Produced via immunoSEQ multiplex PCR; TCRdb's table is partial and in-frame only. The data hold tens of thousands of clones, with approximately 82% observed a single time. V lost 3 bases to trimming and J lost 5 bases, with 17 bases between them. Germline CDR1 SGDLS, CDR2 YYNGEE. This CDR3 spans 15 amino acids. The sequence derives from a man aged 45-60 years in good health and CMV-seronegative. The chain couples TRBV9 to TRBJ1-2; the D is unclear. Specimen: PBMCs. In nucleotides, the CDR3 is TGTGCCAGCAGCGGAACCCAGTTGGGAGCTTATGGCTACACCTTC. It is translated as CASSGTQLGAYGYTF. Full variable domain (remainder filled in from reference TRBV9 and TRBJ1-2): DSGVTQTPKHLITATGQRVTLRCSPRSGDLSVYWYQQSLDQGLQFLIQYYNGEERAKGNILERFSAQQFPDLHSELNLSSLELGDSALYFCASSGTQLGAYGYTFGSGTRLTVV.